The rows below give T cell receptor beta chains drawn from one sample of a study of graft-versus-host responses after intestinal transplantation. Assay used: immunoSEQ multiplex PCR; TCRdb lists only in-frame clones, some missing. This table holds 15,000 or so clones, 25% to 30% found once. The sample was alloreactive CD4+ T cells from a mixed lymphocyte reaction culture, taken before intestinal transplant. All receptors come from a human patient who received an intestinal transplant. Each CDR3 is given with its conserved first and last residue. The D gene is left open where the match is weak. Size is stated for part of the rows, as once, few or many counts, or as a class when the clone is expanded.

size	V	J	D	CDR3	DNA
few	TRBV28	TRBJ2-2	.	CASSLAPQISVEGELFF	TGTGCCAGCAGTTTAGCCCCACAGATTTCGGTTGAGGGGGAGCTGTTTTTT
.	TRBV6-5	TRBJ2-7	.	CASSQYTGEAYEQYF	TGTGCCAGCAGTCAATACACAGGGGAGGCCTACGAGCAGTACTTC
.	TRBV18	TRBJ2-7	.	CASSPRRYSGEQYF	TGTGCCAGCTCACCTCGACGGTACTCGGGGGAGCAGTACTTC
.	TRBV6-1	TRBJ1-1	.	CASNGRRVNTEAFF	TGTGCCAGCAATGGAAGAAGGGTCAACACTGAAGCTTTCTTT
few	TRBV7-8	TRBJ2-2	TRBD2	CASSLELAGVHGELFF	TGTGCCAGCAGCTTAGAACTAGCGGGAGTCCACGGGGAGCTGTTTTTT
few	TRBV25-1	TRBJ2-1	TRBD2	CASSDSRPGLGGNEQFF	TGTGCCAGCAGTGATTCCAGACCGGGACTAGGGGGTAATGAGCAGTTCTTC
few	TRBV6-5	TRBJ2-3	TRBD2	CASRSGLAGGAQYF	TGTGCCAGCAGGTCTGGACTAGCGGGAGGAGCGCAGTATTTT
few	TRBV18	TRBJ2-5	.	CASSPLTTGWRPREETQYF	TGTGCCAGCTCACCGTTAACGACCGGATGGCGGCCTCGGGAAGAGACCCAGTACTTC
.	TRBV7-2	TRBJ2-7	.	CASSFGGSRDEQYF	TGTGCCAGCAGCTTTGGAGGGAGTCGTGACGAGCAGTACTTC
.	TRBV5-4	TRBJ2-5	.	CASSRRQETQYF	TGTGCCAGCAGCCGACGTCAAGAGACCCAGTACTTC
few	TRBV15	TRBJ2-7	.	CATSRDHPLTYEQYF	TGTGCCACCAGCAGAGATCACCCCCTTACCTACGAGCAGTACTTC
medium-sized	TRBV5-8	TRBJ2-7	TRBD2	CASSILTSGRTTYEQYF	TGTGCCAGCAGCATTCTGACTAGCGGGAGGACGACCTACGAGCAGTACTTC
.	TRBV7-3	TRBJ1-1	.	CASSLVANTEAFF	TGTGCCAGCAGCTTAGTGGCGAACACTGAAGCTTTCTTT
.	TRBV5-4	TRBJ1-5	.	CASSLGGTGNQPQHF	TGTGCCAGCAGCTTGGGGGGGACGGGCAATCAGCCCCAGCATTTT
few	TRBV5-6	TRBJ1-2	.	CASSLLVGGGYGYTF	TGTGCCAGCAGCTTGTTGGTGGGGGGCGGGTATGGCTACACCTTC
.	TRBV7-2	TRBJ2-5	TRBD1	CASSLAGQGGQETQYF	TGTGCCAGCAGCTTAGCGGGACAGGGGGGCCAAGAGACCCAGTACTTC
.	TRBV27	TRBJ2-7	TRBD2	CASRLRGSPGPISYEQYF	TGTGCCAGCAGACTGCGGGGGAGTCCGGGACCAATCTCCTACGAGCAGTACTTC
medium-sized	TRBV10-3	TRBJ1-5	.	CAISEGGAPQHF	TGTGCCATCAGTGAAGGAGGTGCGCCCCAGCATTTT
.	TRBV2	TRBJ1-3	TRBD1	CASSFTGGSGNTIYF	TGTGCCAGCAGCTTCACAGGGGGCTCTGGAAACACCATATATTTT
.	TRBV7-2	TRBJ2-7	.	CASSLAGVFYEQYF	TGTGCCAGCAGCTTAGCGGGAGTCTTCTACGAGCAGTACTTC
.	TRBV28	TRBJ1-4	.	CASSQQGIRGEKLFF	TGTGCCAGCAGTCAACAGGGAATTCGGGGGGAAAAACTGTTTTTT
few	TRBV6-9	TRBJ2-7	.	CASSSDGAYEQYF	TGTGCCAGCAGTTCGGACGGCGCCTACGAGCAGTACTTC
few	TRBV28	TRBJ2-7	TRBD2	CASRIRGGNTYEQYF	TGTGCCAGCAGGATTCGGGGGGGGAACACCTACGAGCAGTACTTC
medium-sized	TRBV6-5	TRBJ2-7	TRBD2	CASSYVAGGYEQYF	TGTGCCAGCAGTTACGTCGCGGGAGGCTACGAGCAGTACTTC
.	TRBV10-1	TRBJ2-1	TRBD2	CASSESSGSSYNEQFF	TGCGCCAGCAGTGAGTCGAGCGGGAGCTCCTACAATGAGCAGTTCTTC
.	TRBV6-1	TRBJ2-1	TRBD2	CASSEVALAGGANEQFF	TGTGCCAGCAGTGAAGTGGCACTAGCGGGAGGGGCCAATGAGCAGTTCTTC
medium-sized	TRBV19	TRBJ1-4	TRBD1	CASTLGQGNEKLFF	TGTGCCAGTACCCTCGGACAGGGGAATGAAAAACTGTTTTTT
.	TRBV5-6	TRBJ2-1	.	CASSLVRAASEQFF	TGTGCCAGCAGCTTAGTTAGGGCGGCCTCCGAGCAGTTCTTC
.	TRBV4-1	TRBJ1-1	.	CASSRRGSTSEAFF	TGCGCCAGCAGCCGCCGGGGGTCTACATCTGAAGCTTTCTTT
.	TRBV4-3	TRBJ1-3	.	CASSQVGAILSGNTIYF	TGCGCCAGCAGCCAAGTGGGGGCCATCCTCTCTGGAAACACCATATATTTT
few	TRBV5-1	TRBJ1-1	.	CASSLSRFTTEAFF	TGCGCCAGCAGCTTGTCCAGGTTCACCACTGAAGCTTTCTTT
.	TRBV2	TRBJ2-3	.	CASSVVDTQYF	TGTGCCAGCAGTGTCGTAGATACGCAGTATTTT
.	TRBV4-2	TRBJ2-3	.	CASSQDRIAVDTQYF	TGTGCCAGCAGCCAAGATCGGATAGCGGTAGATACGCAGTATTTT
few	TRBV18	TRBJ1-4	.	CASSPARPSGVANEKLFF	TGTGCCAGCTCACCCGCCCGACCGTCGGGGGTAGCTAATGAAAAACTGTTTTTT
.	TRBV4-3	TRBJ2-7	.	CASSLVGGSRSYEQYF	TGCGCCAGCAGCCTCGTGGGGGGCTCGAGGTCCTACGAGCAGTACTTC
few	TRBV28	TRBJ1-4	.	CASSLRGLREKLFF	TGTGCCAGCAGCCTCAGAGGGCTTAGGGAAAAACTGTTTTTT
.	TRBV5-4	TRBJ2-3	.	CASSSTSTDTQYF	TGTGCCAGCAGCTCGACTAGCACAGATACGCAGTATTTT
few	TRBV5-4	TRBJ2-6	TRBD1	CASSQDSGQLFSGANVLTF	TGTGCCAGCAGCCAAGACTCGGGACAGCTTTTCTCTGGGGCCAACGTCCTGACTTTC
.	TRBV30	TRBJ2-5	TRBD1	CAWSAGQAYQETQYF	TGTGCCTGGAGTGCCGGACAGGCCTACCAAGAGACCCAGTACTTC
.	TRBV28	TRBJ1-4	.	CASRGPTYEKLFF	TGTGCCAGCAGGGGGCCGACCTATGAAAAACTGTTTTTT